Listed here is a single TCR beta chain. The target antigen is unknown. Germline CDR1 is SGHAT and CDR2 is FQNNGV. V lost 5 bases, J lost 4 bases, and 15 bases lay in between. There are 15 residues in the CDR3. This entry is derived from a study of CD8+CD57+ T cells in acquired aplastic anemia. About the research overall: Sorted CD4+ and CD8+ cell DNA averaged roughly 3 ug.

TCR beta VDJ combinations and CDR3 sequences were profiled from genomic DNA. TCRdb independently ran MiXCR on the reads; one entry per CDR3 protein. The sample yields just over 450,000 distinct CDR3 sequences, roughly 34% seen once. Patients selected for sequencing had displayed CD8+CD57+ cell expansion by flow cytometry. Study observations and caveats: Researchers reported that CD8+ Simpson's diversity was not significantly different in patients versus controls. A set of roughly 27 CD8+ CDR3 sequences was shared between patients and controls, and these sequences appeared highly expressed in patients.

Source material: sorted CD4+, CD8+, or CD8+CD57+ T cells (not recorded which) from PBMCs. The receptor was isolated from a human donor with aplastic anemia. The rearrangement links TRBV11-2 to TRBJ2-1, with D perhaps matching TRBD1 (6 bases). DNA of the CDR3: TGTGCCAGCAGCCAGTGGTGGGGGCAATACAATGAGCAGTTCTTC. Its translation is CASSQWWGQYNEQFF. The full variable domain, with the rest looked up from reference TRBV11-2 and TRBJ2-1, is EAGVAQSPRYKIIEKRQSVAFWCNPISGHATLYWYQQILGQGPKLLIQFQNNGVVDDSQLPKDRFSAERLKGVDSTLKIQPAKLEDSAVYLCASSQWWGQYNEQFFGPGTRLTVL.